Below, 6 T cell receptor beta chains from the same sample are listed, as sequenced in a study of OX40 agonist ivuxolimab in advanced cancers. Sequencing was performed with immunoSEQ multiplex PCR; in TCRdb, only in-frame clones are kept and a portion is missing. The table includes fewer than 90,000 clones, about 90% detected once. The sequencing used CD4+ or CD8+ T cells sorted from blood, collected in a trial of the OX40 agonist ivuxolimab. The receptors originated from an adult with an advanced solid tumor such as melanoma, head and neck, liver or kidney cancer.

V usage is TRBV9 and J usage is TRBJ2-7; D unclear. Germline CDR1 and CDR2: SGDLS and YYNGEE. This CDR3 contains 13 residues. Trimming pared 2 bases from V and 3 bases from J, leaving 9 bases between. This CDR3 reads CASSVRPDYEQYF. Written as DNA, the CDR3 is TGTGCCAGCAGCGTGCGACCTGACTACGAGCAGTACTTC.

The V call is TRBV2, the J call TRBJ1-4; D ambiguous. The CDR3 is made up of 15 amino acids. Germline V gene sequence: CDR1 SNHLY, CDR2 FYNNEI. V was clipped by 1 base and J by 8 bases, with 14 bases between them. The CDR3 here is CASSEGSRPGEKLFF. DNA of the CDR3: TGTGCCAGCAGTGAAGGCTCCAGACCCGGGGAAAAACTGTTTTTT. Full variable domain (outside the CDR3, taken from reference TRBV2 and TRBJ1-4): EPEVTQTPSHQVTQMGQEVILRCVPISNHLYFYWYRQILGQKVEFLVSFYNNEISEKSEIFDDQFSVERPDGSNFTLKIRSTKLEDSAMYFCASSEGSRPGEKLFFGSGTQLSVL.

This rearrangement joins TRBV18 to TRBJ1-4; D gene ambiguous. Deletions cut 2 bases from V and 5 bases from J, with 9 bases between. The CDR3 consists of 14 residues. Germline V gene lookup returns CDR1 KGHSH and CDR2 LQKENI. Here the CDR3 DNA reads TGTGCCAGCTCACCAAACGCCCAGAATGAAAAACTGTTTTTT. Translated, it gives CASSPNAQNEKLFF.

The chain links TRBV2 to TRBJ2-5; a possible D gene is TRBD2 (5 bases). Per the germline V gene, CDR1 is SNHLY and CDR2 is FYNNEI. With 7 bases removed from V and 1 base from J, the gap between germline ends came to 13 bases. There are 14 residues in the CDR3. Written as DNA, the CDR3 is TGTGCCAGCAACGAGGGAGCGCCCCAAGAGACCCAGTACTTC. Translation: CASNEGAPQETQYF.

The chain couples TRBV19 to TRBJ2-5; 10 nucleotides agree with TRBD2. CDR1 is LNHDA, CDR2 SQIVND, per germline (reference sequence). The CDR3 length is 17 residues. Trimming removed 6 bases from V and 6 bases from J; junction bases left unmatched: 16. This CDR3 reads CASSLAGEGPRRKTQYF. The DNA for the CDR3 is TGTGCCAGTAGCCTAGCGGGAGAGGGGCCTAGGAGGAAGACCCAGTACTTC. The full variable domain, with the rest looked up from reference TRBV19 and TRBJ2-5, is DGGITQSPKYLFRKEGQNVTLSCEQNLNHDAMYWYRQDPGQGLRLIYYSQIVNDFQKGDIAEGYSVSREKKESFPLTVTSAQKNPTAFYLCASSLAGEGPRRKTQYFGPGTRLLVL.

J is TRBJ2-5 and V is TRBV30, with TRBD2 matching 7 bases. Germline CDR1 reads GTSNPN; CDR2 reads SVGIG (reference sequence). Trimming at V came to 3 bases and at J to 5 bases, leaving 6 bases not matched to a gene. This CDR3 region has 13 residues. DNA for the CDR3: TGTGCCTGGAGCCGGACCGGGAGGGAGACCCAGTACTTC. Its protein is CAWSRTGRETQYF.